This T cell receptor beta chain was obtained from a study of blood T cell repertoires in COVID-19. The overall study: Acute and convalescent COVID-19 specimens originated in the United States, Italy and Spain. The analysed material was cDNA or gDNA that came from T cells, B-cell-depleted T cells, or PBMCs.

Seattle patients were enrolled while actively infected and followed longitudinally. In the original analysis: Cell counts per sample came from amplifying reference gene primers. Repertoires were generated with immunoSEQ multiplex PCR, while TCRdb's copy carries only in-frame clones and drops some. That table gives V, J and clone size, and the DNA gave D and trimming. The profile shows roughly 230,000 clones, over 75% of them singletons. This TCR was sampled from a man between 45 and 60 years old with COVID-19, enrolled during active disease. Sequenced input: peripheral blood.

This CDR3 is CASSLVGGAADTQYF. The CDR3 nucleotides are TGCGCCAGCAGCTTAGTCGGGGGGGCCGCAGATACGCAGTATTTT. The chain uses TRBV5-1 and TRBJ2-3, with TRBD2 identical over 8 bases. The germline V gene has CDR1 SGHRS and CDR2 YFSETQ. With V trimmed by 2 bases and J by 4 bases, 6 bases remained unmatched. The CDR3 sequence is 15 residues long.